The clone carrying this T cell receptor beta chain was seen only once. Its antigen is currently unknown. The sample comes from a study of CD8+ T cells in alopecia areata. As for the study in general: Patients took tofacitinib for 6 to 18 months, followed by 6 drug-free months. Treated patients' severity was scored by percentage of affected scalp area.

General observations from the study: Lesional scalp exceeded normal scalp in clonality, especially in alopecia totalis/universalis. In scalp and blood, many expanded lesional clones persisted during tofacitinib.

In each case, RNA was isolated and then reverse transcribed into cDNA as the sequencing template. Sequenced by immunoSEQ multiplex PCR; TCRdb stores in-frame clones only, minus some. The sample records hundreds of thousands of clones, under 70% being singletons. Germline V gives CDR1 SGHRS, CDR2 YFSETQ. The CDR3 runs 16 residues. V was trimmed by 5 bases and J by 2 bases, leaving 18 bases between them. Treatment reported: oral pan-JAK inhibitor, 5-10 mg twice daily. The specimen comprised CD4+ T cells sorted from blood, sampled at week 44, from a patient treated with tofacitinib. This rearrangement joins TRBV5-1 to TRBJ2-3; D gene uncertain. The sequence was obtained from a human donor with alopecia areata. CDR3 coding DNA: TGCGCCAGCAGGACGGCTCCAGGCGATCCCACAGATACGCAGTATTTT. This translates into CASRTAPGDPTDTQYF.